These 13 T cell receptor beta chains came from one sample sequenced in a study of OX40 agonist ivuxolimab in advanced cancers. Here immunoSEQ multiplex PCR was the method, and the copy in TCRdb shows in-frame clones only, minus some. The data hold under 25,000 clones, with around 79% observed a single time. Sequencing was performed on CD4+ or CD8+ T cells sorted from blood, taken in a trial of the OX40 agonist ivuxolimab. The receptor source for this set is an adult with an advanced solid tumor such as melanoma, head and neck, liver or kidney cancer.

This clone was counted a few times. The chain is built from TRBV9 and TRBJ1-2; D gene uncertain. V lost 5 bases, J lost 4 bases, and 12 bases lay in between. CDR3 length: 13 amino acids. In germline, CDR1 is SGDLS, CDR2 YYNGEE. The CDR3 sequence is CASSVTETYGYTF. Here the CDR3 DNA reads TGTGCCAGCAGTGTCACCGAGACCTATGGCTACACCTTC.

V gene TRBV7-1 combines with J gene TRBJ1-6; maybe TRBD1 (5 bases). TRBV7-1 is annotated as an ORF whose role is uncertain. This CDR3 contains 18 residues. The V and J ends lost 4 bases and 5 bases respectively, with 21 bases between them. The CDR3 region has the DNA TGTGCCAGCAGCTTAGCGTTTGCCGGGGGAGAACATAATTCACCCCTCCACTTT. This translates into CASSLAFAGGEHNSPLHF.

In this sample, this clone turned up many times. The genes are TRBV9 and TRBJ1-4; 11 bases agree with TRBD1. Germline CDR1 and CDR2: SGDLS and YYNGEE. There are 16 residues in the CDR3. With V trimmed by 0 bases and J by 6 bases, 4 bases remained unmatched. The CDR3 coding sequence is TGTGCCAGCAGCGTAGAACCGGGACAGGGGGATGAAAAACTGTTTTTT. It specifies CASSVEPGQGDEKLFF.

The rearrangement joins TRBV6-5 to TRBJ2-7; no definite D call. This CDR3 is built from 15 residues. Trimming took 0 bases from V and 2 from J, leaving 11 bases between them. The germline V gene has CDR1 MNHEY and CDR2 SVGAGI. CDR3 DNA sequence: TGTGCCAGCAGTTACTCAACCGGGTCAACCTACGAGCAGTACTTC. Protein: CASSYSTGSTYEQYF.

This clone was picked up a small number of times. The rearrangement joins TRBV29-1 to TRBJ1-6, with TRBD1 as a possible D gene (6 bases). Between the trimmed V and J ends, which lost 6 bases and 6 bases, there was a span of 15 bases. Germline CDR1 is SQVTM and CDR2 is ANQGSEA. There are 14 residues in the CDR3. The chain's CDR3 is CSVAGTLTNSPLHF. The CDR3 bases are TGCAGCGTAGCCGGGACACTAACTAATTCACCCCTCCACTTT.

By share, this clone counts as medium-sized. The CDR3 is CATSRKQGASEQYF. CDR3 nucleotide sequence: TGTGCCACCAGCAGAAAACAGGGGGCAAGCGAGCAGTACTTC. The chain couples TRBV15 to TRBJ2-7, with 9 bases matching TRBD1. Trimming removed 2 bases from V and 6 bases from J; junction bases left unmatched: 5. CDR3 length: 14 residues. Per germline, CDR1 LNHNV and CDR2 YYDKDF (reference sequence).

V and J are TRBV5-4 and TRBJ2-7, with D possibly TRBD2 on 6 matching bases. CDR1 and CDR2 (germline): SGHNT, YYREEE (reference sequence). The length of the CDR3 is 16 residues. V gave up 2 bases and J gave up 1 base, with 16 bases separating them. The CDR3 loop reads CASSLRDRGLSYEQYF. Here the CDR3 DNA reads TGTGCCAGCAGCTTACGAGATCGGGGGTTATCCTACGAGCAGTACTTC. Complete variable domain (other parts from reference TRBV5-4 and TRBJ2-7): ETGVTQSPTHLIKTRGQQVTLRCSSQSGHNTVSWYQQALGQGPQFIFQYYREEENGRGNFPPRFSGLQFPNYSSELNVNALELDDSALYLCASSLRDRGLSYEQYFGPGTRLTVT.

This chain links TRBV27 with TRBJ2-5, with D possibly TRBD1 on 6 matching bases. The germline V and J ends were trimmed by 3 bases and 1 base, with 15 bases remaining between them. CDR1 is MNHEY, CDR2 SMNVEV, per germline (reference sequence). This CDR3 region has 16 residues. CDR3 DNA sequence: TGTGCCAGCAGTTTGCTAGGGGGACACACCCAAGAGACCCAGTACTTC. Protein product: CASSLLGGHTQETQYF.

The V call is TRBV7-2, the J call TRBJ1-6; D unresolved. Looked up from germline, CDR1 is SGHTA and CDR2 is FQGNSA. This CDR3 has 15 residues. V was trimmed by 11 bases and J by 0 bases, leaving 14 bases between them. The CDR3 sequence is CASSVPSSYNSPLHF. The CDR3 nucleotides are TGTGCCTCATCCGTTCCGAGCTCCTATAATTCACCCCTCCACTTT.

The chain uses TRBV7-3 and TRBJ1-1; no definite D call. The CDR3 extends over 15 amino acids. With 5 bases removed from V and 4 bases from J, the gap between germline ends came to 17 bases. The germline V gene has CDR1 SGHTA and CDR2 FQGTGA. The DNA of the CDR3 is TGTGCCAGCAGCCCCCGAGGTGGGCGCGGCACTGAAGCTTTCTTT. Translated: CASSPRGGRGTEAFF.

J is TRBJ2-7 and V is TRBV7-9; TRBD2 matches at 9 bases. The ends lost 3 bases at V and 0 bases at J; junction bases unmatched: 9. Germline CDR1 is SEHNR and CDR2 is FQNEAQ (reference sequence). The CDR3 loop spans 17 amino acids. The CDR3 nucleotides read TGTGCCAGCAGCTTCAGGGCTAGCGGGGTTGACTCCTACGAGCAGTACTTC. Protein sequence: CASSFRASGVDSYEQYF.

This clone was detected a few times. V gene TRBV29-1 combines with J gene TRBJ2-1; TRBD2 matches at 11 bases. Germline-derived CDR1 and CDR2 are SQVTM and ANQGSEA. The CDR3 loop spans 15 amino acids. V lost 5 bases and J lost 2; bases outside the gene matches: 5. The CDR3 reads CSVPTSGGPYNEQFF. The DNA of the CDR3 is TGCAGCGTTCCCACTAGCGGGGGCCCCTACAATGAGCAGTTCTTC.

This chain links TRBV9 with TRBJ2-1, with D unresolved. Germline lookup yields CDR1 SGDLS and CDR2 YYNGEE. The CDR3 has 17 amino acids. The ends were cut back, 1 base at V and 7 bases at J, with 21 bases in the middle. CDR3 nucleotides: TGTGCCAGCAGCGTACCAAACCAGCCCGGAGCCCCGAATGAGCAGTTCTTC. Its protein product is CASSVPNQPGAPNEQFF.